This T cell receptor (beta chain) was recorded in a study of blood T cells in healthy people across ages. Comment on this clonotype: Antigen: not known.

Germline V CDR1 and CDR2: DFQATT, SNEGSKA (reference sequence). This CDR3 spans 15 amino acids. Alongside a J-beta primer mix, a sample-barcoded 5' primer served in a second PCR lasting about 6 to 11 cycles. Each cDNA molecule was tagged by a template-switch adaptor with 12 random nucleotides. TCRdb itself ran the 5' RACE reads through MiXCR, one entry per CDR3 protein. This sample has about 1.1 million distinct CDR3 sequences, with around two fifths found just once. Study-wide results and caveats: Getting older went along with TCR beta diversity per million T cells dropping roughly linearly.

Sequenced sample: blood. This sequence joins TRBV20-1 and TRBJ2-1; TRBD1 agrees at 11 bases. TRBJ2-7 matches the DNA end more closely, so the J call is doubtful. The sequence was obtained from a man between 18 and 35 years old in good health. The CDR3 spells CSAHRGTGGYNEQYF. The CDR3, as DNA: TGCAGTGCTCATAGGGGGACAGGGGGTTACAATGAGCAGTACTTC.